This T cell receptor beta chain was obtained from a study of control samples from healthy donors and cancer patients. Sequencing was performed with immunoSEQ multiplex PCR; in TCRdb, only in-frame clones are kept and a portion is missing. The table includes roughly 95,000 clones, around nine tenths detected once. As to this clone: The junction shows a germline mismatch at one end, possibly a read error.

This receptor was obtained from a human donor in good health. The donor label of this sample is uncertain. Sequencing input: blood.

CDR3 bases: TGTGCCATCAGCAAGACAGGGGGCGATAACTATGGCCACACCTTC. Protein sequence: CAISKTGGDNYGHTF. The V gene is TRBV10-3, the J gene TRBJ1-2; 10 bases map to TRBD1. CDR1 and CDR2 (germline): ENHRY, SYGVKD. CDR3 length: 15 amino acids.